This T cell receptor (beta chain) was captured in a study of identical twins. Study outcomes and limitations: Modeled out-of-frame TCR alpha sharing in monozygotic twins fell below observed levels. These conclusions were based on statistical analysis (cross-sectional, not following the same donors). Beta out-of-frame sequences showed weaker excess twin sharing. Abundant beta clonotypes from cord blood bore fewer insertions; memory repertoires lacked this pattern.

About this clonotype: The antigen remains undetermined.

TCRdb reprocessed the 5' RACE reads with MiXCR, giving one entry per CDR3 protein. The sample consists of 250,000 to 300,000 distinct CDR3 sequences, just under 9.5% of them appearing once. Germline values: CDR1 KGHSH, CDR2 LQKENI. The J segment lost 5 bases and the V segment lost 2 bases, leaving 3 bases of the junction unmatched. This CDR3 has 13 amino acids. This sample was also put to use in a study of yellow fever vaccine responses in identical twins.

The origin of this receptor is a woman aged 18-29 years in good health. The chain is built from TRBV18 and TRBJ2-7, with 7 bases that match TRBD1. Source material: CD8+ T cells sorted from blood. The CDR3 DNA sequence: TGTGCCAGCTCACCAGGACAGGTTGACGAGCAGTACTTC. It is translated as CASSPGQVDEQYF.